The 19 T cell receptor beta chains given below trace back to one sample, sequenced in a study of somatic mutations in cytotoxic T cells in rheumatoid arthritis. Sequencing was performed with immunoSEQ multiplex PCR; in TCRdb, only in-frame clones are kept and a portion is missing. Seen here are around 18,000 clones, roughly four fifths observed once, and the top ten hold 11% to 15%. The sequencing input was CD8+ T cells sorted from blood. Every receptor here comes from an adult with rheumatoid arthritis.

The chain joins TRBV15 to TRBJ1-5, with D perhaps matching TRBD1 (5 bases). The V gene lost 0 bases and the J gene lost 5 bases, with 17 bases spanning the gap. The germline gives CDR1 LNHNV, CDR2 YYDKDF (reference sequence). The CDR3 extends over 17 amino acids. The CDR3 sequence is CATSRDREIRGDQPQHF. CDR3 sequence (DNA): TGTGCCACCAGCAGAGATCGGGAGATTAGGGGTGATCAGCCCCAGCATTTT.

The rearrangement links TRBV4-1 to TRBJ2-7; 9 bases are a match to TRBD2. The CDR3 covers 17 residues. V shed 6 bases, J shed 1 base, and the junction held 13 bases outside the gene matches. Germline V gene lookup returns CDR1 MGHRA and CDR2 YSYEKL. CDR3 coding DNA: TGCGCCAGCAGTGTTAGCGGGGGACAGTTTACTTCCTACGAGCAGTACTTC. This codes for CASSVSGGQFTSYEQYF.

The chain employs TRBV7-2 and TRBJ1-3, with D unresolved. Between the trimmed V and J ends, which lost 2 bases and 0 bases, there was a span of 8 bases. The CDR3 runs 15 residues. Germline V gene sequence: CDR1 SGHTA, CDR2 FQGNSA. DNA of the CDR3: TGTGCCAGCAGCTTAACCCCCAGCTCTGGAAACACCATATATTTT. Translation gives CASSLTPSSGNTIYF.

The V and J genes are TRBV4-1 and TRBJ1-4; a possible D gene is TRBD1 (6 bases). The CDR3 spans 16 residues. Trimming removed 1 base from V and 8 bases from J, with 17 bases in between. The V gene's germline CDR1 is MGHRA and CDR2 YSYEKL. CDR3 region: CASSQGSDRLEEKLFF. Here the CDR3 DNA reads TGCGCCAGCAGCCAAGGGTCCGACAGGTTGGAGGAAAAACTGTTTTTT.

The chain combines TRBV21-1 with TRBJ1-4. TRBV21-1 is described as a pseudogene. The CDR3 is 14 residues long. For the CDR3, the DNA is TGTGCCAGGGGGACGGAGGCCACTAATGAAAAACTGTTTTTT. Encoded protein: CARGTEATNEKLFF.

This clone was detected only a few times. The chain recombines TRBV4-1 with TRBJ1-2; 8 bases line up with TRBD1. The length of the CDR3 is 16 residues. V lost 3 bases to trimming and J lost 5 bases; unmatched junction nucleotides: 11. Germline CDR1 reads MGHRA; CDR2 reads YSYEKL. The CDR3 DNA reads TGCGCCAGCAGCCACACCCCAGGGGGCCTTATGTATGGCTACACCTTC. Translated, it gives CASSHTPGGLMYGYTF.

The V and J genes are TRBV6-5 and TRBJ2-7, with 9 bases matching TRBD2. Germline loops: CDR1 MNHEY, CDR2 SVGAGI. The J segment lost 6 bases and the V segment lost 2 bases, leaving 8 bases of the junction unmatched. This CDR3 has 15 residues. CDR3 nucleotide sequence: TGTGCCAGCAGTTACATGGGCGGGAGGGTAGGCGAGCAGTACTTC. Its protein is CASSYMGGRVGEQYF.

The chain uses TRBV9 and TRBJ2-2; D is undetermined. This CDR3 contains 18 residues. The ends were cut back, 0 bases at V and 4 bases at J, with 19 bases in the middle. Germline V gene sequence: CDR1 SGDLS, CDR2 YYNGEE. DNA for the CDR3: TGTGCCAGCAGCGTAGCGAGTCGGGTCCCGACGATCACCGGGGAGCTGTTTTTT. It encodes CASSVASRVPTITGELFF. Using reference TRBV9 and TRBJ2-2 for the parts outside the CDR3, the full variable domain is DSGVTQTPKHLITATGQRVTLRCSPRSGDLSVYWYQQSLDQGLQFLIQYYNGEERAKGNILERFSAQQFPDLHSELNLSSLELGDSALYFCASSVASRVPTITGELFFGEGSRLTVL.

The V call is TRBV7-4, the J call TRBJ2-2; possibly TRBD2 for D (5 bases). Between the trimmed V and J ends, which lost 4 bases and 4 bases, there was a span of 13 bases. The germline gives CDR1 SGHVT, CDR2 SQSDAQ. This CDR3 region has 15 residues. CDR3 residues: CASSSGLYCTGELFF. In DNA form, the CDR3 reads TGTGCCAGCAGCTCCGGACTTTATTGCACCGGGGAGCTGTTTTTT.

The rearrangement uses TRBV7-2 and TRBJ1-1; tentatively, D is TRBD1 (5 bases). V was trimmed by 6 bases and J by 5 bases, leaving 19 bases between them. Germline V CDR1 and CDR2: SGHTA, FQGNSA. The CDR3 extends over 15 amino acids. The DNA of the CDR3 is TGTGCCAGCAGACTTAGAGGGGACGGAAGGACTGAAGCTTTCTTT. This encodes CASRLRGDGRTEAFF. Full variable domain (remainder filled in from reference TRBV7-2 and TRBJ1-1): GAGVSQSPSNKVTEKGKDVELRCDPISGHTALYWYRQSLGQGLEFLIYFQGNSAPDKSGLPSDRFSAERTGGSVSTLTIQRTQQEDSAVYLCASRLRGDGRTEAFFGQGTRLTVV.

V and J are TRBV7-9 and TRBJ2-7; D gene unclear. Germline V gives CDR1 SEHNR, CDR2 FQNEAQ (reference sequence). Trimming took off 3 bases at V and 5 bases at J, with 17 bases between the two ends. This CDR3 is 15 amino acids long. The CDR3 DNA reads TGTGCCAGCAGCTTCGAGCCGTACTCGTGGGACGAGCAGTACTTC. This translates into CASSFEPYSWDEQYF.

The genes are TRBV2 and TRBJ2-1; perhaps D is TRBD1 or TRBD2 (6 bases each). There are 14 residues in the CDR3. V was pared by 9 bases and J by 8 bases, with 20 bases between. CDR1 SNHLY and CDR2 FYNNEI come from the germline V gene. As DNA, the CDR3 is TGTGCCAGGGGGGGCGGTCGACGGAGCGATGAGCAGTTCTTC. This encodes CARGGGRRSDEQFF. Using reference TRBV2 and TRBJ2-1 for the parts outside the CDR3, the full variable domain is EPEVTQTPSHQVTQMGQEVILRCVPISNHLYFYWYRQILGQKVEFLVSFYNNEISEKSEIFDDQFSVERPDGSNFTLKIRSTKLEDSAMYFCARGGGRRSDEQFFGPGTRLTVL.

The chain has TRBV19 and TRBJ1-5; D gene uncertain. Trimming pared 7 bases from V and 2 bases from J, leaving 9 bases between. The CDR3 has 13 residues. Germline assignment: CDR1 LNHDA and CDR2 SQIVND (reference sequence). The CDR3 is CASMWGGNQPQHF. The CDR3 DNA is TGTGCCAGTATGTGGGGTGGCAATCAGCCCCAGCATTTT.

The V call is TRBV30, the J call TRBJ1-3; 9 nucleotides agree with TRBD1. CDR1 and CDR2 from the germline V gene are GTSNPN and SVGIG (reference sequence). The CDR3 runs 16 residues. V lost 3 bases and J lost 2; bases outside the gene matches: 8. For the CDR3, the DNA is TGTGCCTGGAGCCCACTCCGGACAGGGGCTGGAAACACCATATATTTT. Its translation: CAWSPLRTGAGNTIYF.

V and J are TRBV7-3 and TRBJ2-3; possibly TRBD1 for D (5 bases). The CDR3 covers 15 residues. Trimming removed 2 bases at V and 0 bases at J, with 9 bases between. Per germline, CDR1 SGHTA and CDR2 FQGTGA. CDR3 in amino acids: CASSLQGFSTDTQYF. As DNA, the CDR3 is TGTGCCAGCAGCTTACAGGGTTTTAGCACAGATACGCAGTATTTT. The entire variable domain, with the rest obtained from reference TRBV7-3 and TRBJ2-3, is as follows: GAGVSQTPSNKVTEKGKYVELRCDPISGHTALYWYRQSLGQGPEFLIYFQGTGAADDSGLPNDRFFAVRPEGSVSTLKIQRTERGDSAVYLCASSLQGFSTDTQYFGPGTRLTVL.

This clone has just one count. The chain joins TRBV5-1 to TRBJ2-1, with D perhaps TRBD1 (6 bases). Germline V CDR1 and CDR2: SGHRS, YFSETQ. V dropped 3 bases and J dropped 0 bases, with 13 bases sitting between them. The CDR3 runs 16 residues. CDR3 in DNA: TGCGCCAGCAGCTGGGGGACATCCGTCTCCTACAATGAGCAGTTCTTC. Translating it yields CASSWGTSVSYNEQFF. Full variable domain (missing parts from reference TRBV5-1 and TRBJ2-1): KAGVTQTPRYLIKTRGQQVTLSCSPISGHRSVSWYQQTPGQGLQFLFEYFSETQRNKGNFPGRFSGRQFSNSRSEMNVSTLELGDSALYLCASSWGTSVSYNEQFFGPGTRLTVL.

The chain carries TRBV19 and TRBJ1-1, with D perhaps TRBD1 (6 bases). This CDR3 comprises 16 residues. The V and J ends lost 3 bases and 7 bases respectively, with 21 bases between them. The germline gives CDR1 LNHDA, CDR2 SQIVND (reference sequence). The CDR3 DNA follows: TGTGCCAGTAGTATTGGGGGGCCACAGCTACCACGTGAAGCTTTCTTT. This codes for CASSIGGPQLPREAFF.

This clone showed up just a few times. The chain links TRBV11-1 to TRBJ2-1, with D unclear. The germline V gene has CDR1 SGHAT and CDR2 FQDESV (reference sequence). V dropped 8 bases and J dropped 0 bases, with 14 bases sitting between them. The CDR3 is 15 amino acids. The chain's CDR3 is CASLPRLSSYNEQFF. CDR3 nucleotides: TGTGCCAGCCTCCCGCGGCTGAGCTCCTACAATGAGCAGTTCTTC.

V gene TRBV7-6 combines with J gene TRBJ2-5, with TRBD2 matching 11 bases. V gave up 10 bases and J gave up 4 bases; unmatched junction bases: 8. This CDR3 contains 14 residues. CDR1 and CDR2 (germline): SGHVS, FNYEAQ. CDR3 in DNA: TGTGCCACCACCGGGCTAGCGGGGGGAGAGACCCAGTACTTC. Its protein is CATTGLAGGETQYF. The entire variable domain, with the rest obtained from reference TRBV7-6 and TRBJ2-5, is as follows: GAGVSQSPRYKVTKRGQDVALRCDPISGHVSLYWYRQALGQGPEFLTYFNYEAQQDKSGLPNDRFSAERPEGSISTLTIQRTEQRDSAMYRCATTGLAGGETQYFGPGTRLLVL.